Below, 3 T cell receptor beta chains from the same sample are listed, as sequenced in a study of blood T cell repertoires in COVID-19. TCRdb's table, derived via immunoSEQ multiplex PCR, lists solely in-frame clones and lacks some. The table shows 40,000 to 50,000 clones, with under 90% occurring only once. Sequencing input: peripheral blood. The receptors come from a human donor in a cohort sampled during active COVID-19.

The V gene is TRBV3-1 (or the pseudogene TRBV3-2), the J gene TRBJ1-1; unclear D gene. V lost 0 bases and J 1 base, leaving 9 bases between the germline ends. The CDR3 length is 15 residues. CDR1 is LGHDT, CDR2 YNNKEL, per germline (reference sequence). CDR3 amino acids: CASSQERRRNTEAFF. Here the CDR3 DNA reads TGTGCCAGCAGCCAAGAGAGGAGGAGGAACACTGAAGCTTTCTTT.

The chain couples TRBV7-9 to TRBJ1-1, with a tentative D call TRBD1 (6 bases). This CDR3 spans 14 amino acids. The germline V gene has CDR1 SEHNR and CDR2 FQNEAQ (reference sequence). V was clipped by 5 bases and J by 0 bases, with 10 bases between them. This CDR3 is CASSNGTLNTEAFF. CDR3 sequence (DNA): TGTGCCAGCAGCAACGGGACATTGAACACTGAAGCTTTCTTT.

The chain uses TRBV5-1 and TRBJ2-7; TRBD1 agrees at 7 bases. CDR1 is SGHRS and CDR2 is YFSETQ in the germline V gene. The J segment lost 4 bases and the V segment lost 0 bases, leaving 7 bases of the junction unmatched. This CDR3 comprises 15 residues. DNA of the CDR3: TGCGCCAGCAGCTTGGTAACGGGACAGTATTACGAGCAGTACTTC. Protein product: CASSLVTGQYYEQYF.